This T cell receptor (beta chain) was retrieved from a study of cytomegalovirus exposure and HLA in healthy donors. General study points: As a later analysis revealed, most CMV-associated TCR beta chains appeared HLA-restricted. Further analysis, carried out later, found HLA-associated TCR beta chains more clonally expanded than equally common other chains.

For this clone: Its matching antigen is unknown.

The germline CDR1 and CDR2 sequences are SQVTM and ANQGSEA. V dropped 3 bases and J dropped 0 bases, with 2 bases sitting between them. The CDR3 has 12 amino acids. PCR employed 60 Vbeta and 13 Jbeta primers. The protocol was immunoSEQ multiplex PCR, while the TCRdb copy is restricted to in-frame clones and leaves out a portion. The sample lists 150,000 to 180,000 clones; 74% were seen once. The sequence came from a young man in good health and CMV-seronegative. The genes are TRBV29-1 and TRBJ1-4; D unresolved. The sample comprised PBMCs. CDR3 nucleotide sequence: TGCAGCGTTGATACAACTAATGAAAAACTGTTTTTT. Translated: CSVDTTNEKLFF.